Presented here are 15 T cell receptor beta chains from one specimen sequenced in a study of T cell responses to AZD1222 COVID-19 vaccine (dated by TCRdb to about 2021). The method was the immunoSEQ multiplex PCR assay. TCRdb's version of the immuneACCESS table is confined to in-frame rearrangements and falls short of the full clone set. An unresolved V gene accounts for under half of the shortfall where checked; the remainder is of unknown origin. The sample table holds some 80,000 clones, of which around 88% were seen once. The ten largest clones take up 9% to 10% of the sample. This sample's time point label indicates: about 28 days (+/-7) after the second vaccine dose. Taken with the paper, the label for treatment or condition translates to: meningococcal conjugate vaccine given as trial control. This specimen was peripheral blood, taken 28 days after the second dose of the MenACWY control vaccine. These TCRs come from an adult who received the MenACWY meningococcal vaccine as a control.

The V call is TRBV7-9, the J call TRBJ2-2; 9 bases fit TRBD1. CDR3 length: 17 residues. The junction had 7 bases not matched to a gene; V was cut back by 2 bases and J by 3 bases. Germline lookup yields CDR1 SEHNR and CDR2 FQNEAQ (reference sequence). CDR3 nucleotides: TGTGCCAGCAGCTTAAGTAGCTGGACAGGGGACACCGGGGAGCTGTTTTTT. Amino acid sequence: CASSLSSWTGDTGELFF.

V gene TRBV29-1 combines with J gene TRBJ1-3; D remains unclear. Germline V gives CDR1 SQVTM, CDR2 ANQGSEA. The V gene lost 2 bases and the J gene lost 0 bases, with 5 bases spanning the gap. This CDR3 contains 13 residues. The DNA of the CDR3 is TGCAGCGTTGAACCGGTCTCTGGAAACACCATATATTTT. This gives the protein CSVEPVSGNTIYF. The complete variable domain, with remaining parts taken from reference TRBV29-1 and TRBJ1-3, reads SAVISQKPSRDICQRGTSLTIQCQVDSQVTMMFWYRQQPGQSLTLIATANQGSEATYESGFVIDKFPISRPNLTFSTLTVSNMSPEDSSIYLCSVEPVSGNTIYFGEGSWLTVV.

The rearrangement uses TRBV5-1 and TRBJ2-5; 7 bases line up with TRBD2. CDR3 length equals 16 residues. Germline V gene sequence: CDR1 SGHRS, CDR2 YFSETQ. J gave up 0 bases and V 0 bases, and 5 bases lay outside the gene matches. The CDR3 nucleotides are TGCGCCAGCAGCTTGGAGGGACTAAGGTACCAAGAGACCCAGTACTTC. Translated, it gives CASSLEGLRYQETQYF.

CDR3 bases: TGCGCCAGCAGATTCGAGGGCTACGAGCAGTACTTC. Protein product: CASRFEGYEQYF. The chain links TRBV5-1 to TRBJ2-7; perhaps TRBD2 as D (5 bases). There are 12 residues in the CDR3. CDR1 and CDR2 (germline): SGHRS, YFSETQ. V was shortened by 5 bases and J by 3 bases, with 9 bases between the two germline ends.

The rearrangement uses TRBV5-8 and TRBJ2-5; possibly TRBD2 for D (6 bases). This CDR3 is built from 19 residues. V shed 0 bases and J shed 1 base, with 22 bases lying between them. The germline CDR1 and CDR2 sequences are SGHTS and YDEGEE. The CDR3 reads CASSLGAVSAGSLQETQYF. CDR3 bases: TGTGCCAGCAGCTTGGGGGCGGTCTCAGCGGGCAGCCTCCAAGAGACCCAGTACTTC.

V and J are TRBV19 and TRBJ2-7; TRBD1 matches at 8 bases. Trimming at V came to 6 bases and at J to 1 base, leaving 8 bases not matched to a gene. Germline-derived CDR1 and CDR2 are LNHDA and SQIVND (reference sequence). The CDR3 spans 15 residues. CDR3 DNA: TGTGCCAGTAGAGCCGGGACAGGATTATCCTACGAGCAGTACTTC. Protein sequence: CASRAGTGLSYEQYF.

The chain is built from TRBV7-9 and TRBJ2-3; no firm D call. Trimming shortened V by 2 bases and J by 5 bases, and 8 bases separated the two germline ends. Germline loops: CDR1 SEHNR, CDR2 FQNEAQ (reference sequence). The CDR3 is made up of 13 amino acids. DNA for the CDR3: TGTGCCAGCAGCTTAAGGGCAAAAGATACGCAGTATTTT. Amino acids: CASSLRAKDTQYF.

In this sample, this clone turned up once. This chain joins TRBV6-5 and TRBJ1-1; TRBD1 matches 9 bases. V gave up 6 bases and J gave up 5 bases; unmatched junction bases: 7. The CDR3 runs to 14 residues. The V gene's germline CDR1 is MNHEY and CDR2 SVGAGI. In DNA, the CDR3 is TGTGCCAGCAGGTGGGGACAGGGAAAGACTGAAGCTTTCTTT. Residues: CASRWGQGKTEAFF.

The gene calls are TRBV13 and TRBJ2-4, with TRBD1 identical over 8 bases. The CDR3 consists of 14 residues. V lost 4 bases and J lost 9; bases outside the gene matches: 8. Germline CDR1 and CDR2: PRHDT and FYEKMQ (reference sequence). CDR3 DNA: TGTGCCAGCAGCTGGGGGGACAGGACGGGCATTCAGTACTTC. It codes for CASSWGDRTGIQYF.

The chain links TRBV4-3 to TRBJ2-7; D ambiguous. V was pared by 4 bases and J by 6 bases, with 16 bases between. The CDR3 length is 14 residues. Germline CDR1 is LGHNA and CDR2 is YSLEER. CDR3 in amino acids: CASSRPRRQFEQYF. CDR3 in DNA: TGCGCCAGCAGCCGCCCACGCCGGCAGTTCGAGCAGTACTTC.

This clone showed up just a few times. The V call is TRBV7-2, the J call TRBJ1-5; 7 bases fit TRBD1. CDR1 and CDR2 (germline): SGHTA, FQGNSA. The CDR3 covers 14 residues. Trimming removed 4 bases from V and 3 bases from J; junction bases left unmatched: 3. In DNA, the CDR3 is TGTGCCAGCAGCTGGGACAGTTCCAATCAGCCCCAGCATTTT. Translated: CASSWDSSNQPQHF.

As DNA, the CDR3 is TGCAGCGTTCGTCGGCAGGGGGCCAGAATGGACACTGAAGCTTTCTTT. It encodes CSVRRQGARMDTEAFF. The chain uses TRBV29-1 and TRBJ1-1, with 8 bases lining up with TRBD1. This CDR3 is built from 16 residues. V lost 5 bases and J lost 3; bases outside the gene matches: 14. Germline values: CDR1 SQVTM, CDR2 ANQGSEA.

The chain couples TRBV28 to TRBJ1-5; no clear D. This CDR3 contains 17 residues. V lost 5 bases, J lost 4 bases, and 21 bases lay in between. In germline, CDR1 is MDHEN, CDR2 SYDVKM. CDR3 protein: CASSVESSGSLNQPQHF. Here the CDR3 DNA reads TGTGCCAGCAGTGTGGAGAGCTCCGGGTCCCTTAATCAGCCCCAGCATTTT.

The chain is built from TRBV3-1 (or the pseudogene TRBV3-2) and TRBJ2-2; D not certain. V shed 4 bases and J shed 0 bases, with 12 bases lying between them. Germline CDR1 LGHDT, CDR2 YNNKEL (reference sequence). The CDR3 is made up of 16 amino acids. CDR3 protein: CASSPYRIANTGELFF. The CDR3 DNA follows: TGTGCCAGCAGCCCATACCGGATTGCGAACACCGGGGAGCTGTTTTTT.

The chain has TRBV10-3 and TRBJ1-6, with 7 bases identical to TRBD1. In germline, CDR1 is ENHRY, CDR2 SYGVKD. The CDR3 loop spans 14 amino acids. V shed 7 bases, J shed 7 bases, and the junction held 7 bases outside the gene matches. In DNA form, the CDR3 reads TGTGCCATCACCGTCGACAGGGACAATTCACCCCTCCACTTT. This gives the protein CAITVDRDNSPLHF.